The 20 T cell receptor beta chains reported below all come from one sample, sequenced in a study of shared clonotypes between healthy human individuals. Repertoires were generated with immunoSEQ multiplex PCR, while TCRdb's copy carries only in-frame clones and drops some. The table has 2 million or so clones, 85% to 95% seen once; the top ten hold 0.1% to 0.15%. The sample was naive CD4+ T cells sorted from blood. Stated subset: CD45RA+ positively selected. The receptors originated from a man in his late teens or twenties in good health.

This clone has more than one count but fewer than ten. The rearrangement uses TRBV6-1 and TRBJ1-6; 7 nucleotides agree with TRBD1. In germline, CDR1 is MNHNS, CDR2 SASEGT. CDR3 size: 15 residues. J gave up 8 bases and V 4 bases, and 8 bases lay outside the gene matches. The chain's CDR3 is CASSAAQGEYSPLHF. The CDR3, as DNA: TGTGCCAGCAGTGCGGCCCAGGGGGAGTATTCACCCCTCCACTTT.

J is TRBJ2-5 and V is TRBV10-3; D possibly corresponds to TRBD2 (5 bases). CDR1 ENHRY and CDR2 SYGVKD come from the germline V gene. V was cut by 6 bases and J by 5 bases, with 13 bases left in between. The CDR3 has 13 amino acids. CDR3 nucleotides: TGTGCCATCAGAGGAGGAAACGGGGAGACCCAGTACTTC. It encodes CAIRGGNGETQYF.

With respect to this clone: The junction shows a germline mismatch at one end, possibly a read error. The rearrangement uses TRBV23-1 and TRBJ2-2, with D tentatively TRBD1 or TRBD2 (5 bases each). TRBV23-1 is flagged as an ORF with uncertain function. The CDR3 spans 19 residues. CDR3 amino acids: CASSQSPTARGRTTEELFF. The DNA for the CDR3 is TGCGCCAGCAGTCAATCCCCTACGGCCCGGGGCAGGACCACCGAGGAGCTGTTTTTT.

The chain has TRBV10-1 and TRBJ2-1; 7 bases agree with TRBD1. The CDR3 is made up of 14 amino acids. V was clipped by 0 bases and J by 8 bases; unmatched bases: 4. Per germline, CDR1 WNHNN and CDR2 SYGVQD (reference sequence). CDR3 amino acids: CASSESTGRHEQFF. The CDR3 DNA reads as TGCGCCAGCAGTGAGTCGACAGGGCGGCATGAGCAGTTCTTC.

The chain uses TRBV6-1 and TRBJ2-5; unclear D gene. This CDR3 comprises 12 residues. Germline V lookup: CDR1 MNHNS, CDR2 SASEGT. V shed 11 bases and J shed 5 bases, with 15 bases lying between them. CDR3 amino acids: CAGSWGRETQYF. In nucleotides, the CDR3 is TGTGCCGGGTCCTGGGGAAGGGAGACCCAGTACTTC.

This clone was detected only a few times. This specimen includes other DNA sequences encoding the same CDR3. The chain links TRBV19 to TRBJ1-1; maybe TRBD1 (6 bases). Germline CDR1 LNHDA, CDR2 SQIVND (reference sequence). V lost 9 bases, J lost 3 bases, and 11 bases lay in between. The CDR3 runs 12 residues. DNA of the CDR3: TGTGCCAGCAGCACAGGGTACACTGAAGCTTTCTTT. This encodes CASSTGYTEAFF.

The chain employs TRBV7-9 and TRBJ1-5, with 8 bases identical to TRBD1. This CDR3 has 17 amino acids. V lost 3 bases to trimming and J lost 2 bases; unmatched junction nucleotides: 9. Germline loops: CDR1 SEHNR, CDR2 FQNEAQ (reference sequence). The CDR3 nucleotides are TGTGCCAGCAGCTTGGGAGACAGGGGAAGAGGCAATCAGCCCCAGCATTTT. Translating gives CASSLGDRGRGNQPQHF.

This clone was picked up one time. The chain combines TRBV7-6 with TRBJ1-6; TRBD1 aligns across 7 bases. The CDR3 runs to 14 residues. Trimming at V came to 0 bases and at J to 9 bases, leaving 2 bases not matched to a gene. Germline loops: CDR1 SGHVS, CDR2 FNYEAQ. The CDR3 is CASSLAGGSSPLHF. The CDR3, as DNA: TGTGCCAGCAGCTTAGCAGGGGGCAGTTCACCCCTCCACTTT.

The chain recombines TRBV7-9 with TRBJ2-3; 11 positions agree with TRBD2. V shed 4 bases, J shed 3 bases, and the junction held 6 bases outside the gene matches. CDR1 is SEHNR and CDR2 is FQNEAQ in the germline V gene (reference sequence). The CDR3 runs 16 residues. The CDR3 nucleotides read TGTGCCAGCAGCTCCTTTACTAGCGGGAGAACAGATACGCAGTATTTT. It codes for CASSSFTSGRTDTQYF.

In nucleotides, the CDR3 is TGCGCCAGCAGCTTGTCCGCCGGGACAGGCCCCTACGAGCAGTACTTC. This gives the protein CASSLSAGTGPYEQYF. The chain is built from TRBV5-1 and TRBJ2-7; 8 bases agree with TRBD1. The V gene's germline CDR1 is SGHRS and CDR2 YFSETQ. The junction had 8 bases not matched to a gene; V was cut back by 1 base and J by 2 bases. The CDR3 extends over 16 amino acids.

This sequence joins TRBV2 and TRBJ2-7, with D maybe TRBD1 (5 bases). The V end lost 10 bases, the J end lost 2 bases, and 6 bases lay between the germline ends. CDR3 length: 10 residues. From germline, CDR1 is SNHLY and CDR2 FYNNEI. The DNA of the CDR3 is TGTGCCACACAGGCCTACGAGCAGTACTTC. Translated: CATQAYEQYF. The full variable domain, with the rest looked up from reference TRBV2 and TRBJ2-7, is EPEVTQTPSHQVTQMGQEVILRCVPISNHLYFYWYRQILGQKVEFLVSFYNNEISEKSEIFDDQFSVERPDGSNFTLKIRSTKLEDSAMYFCATQAYEQYFGPGTRLTVT.

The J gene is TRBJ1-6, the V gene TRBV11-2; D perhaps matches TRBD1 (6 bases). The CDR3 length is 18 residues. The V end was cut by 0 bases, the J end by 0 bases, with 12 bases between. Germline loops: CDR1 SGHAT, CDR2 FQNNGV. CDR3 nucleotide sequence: TGTGCCAGCAGCTTAGACGCAGGGGCCTACTCCTATAATTCACCCCTCCACTTT. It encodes CASSLDAGAYSYNSPLHF.

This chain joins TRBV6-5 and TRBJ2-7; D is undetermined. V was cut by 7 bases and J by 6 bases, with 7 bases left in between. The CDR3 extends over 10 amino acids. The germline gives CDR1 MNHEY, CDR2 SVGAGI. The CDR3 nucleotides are TGTGCCAGCATGGGTAGCGAGCAGTACTTC. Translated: CASMGSEQYF.

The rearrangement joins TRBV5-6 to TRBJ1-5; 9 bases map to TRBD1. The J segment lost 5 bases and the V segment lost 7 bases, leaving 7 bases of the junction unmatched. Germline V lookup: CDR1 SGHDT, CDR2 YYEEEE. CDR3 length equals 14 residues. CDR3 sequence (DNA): TGTGCCAGCTCCGTGGGGGACAGGGATCAGCCCCAGCATTTT. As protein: CASSVGDRDQPQHF.

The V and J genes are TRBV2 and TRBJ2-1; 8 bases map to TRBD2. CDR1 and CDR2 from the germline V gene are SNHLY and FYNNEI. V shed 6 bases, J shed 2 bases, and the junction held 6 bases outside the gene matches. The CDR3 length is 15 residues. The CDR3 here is CASSESGSPYNEQFF. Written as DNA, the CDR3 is TGTGCCAGCAGCGAAAGCGGGAGTCCCTACAATGAGCAGTTCTTC.

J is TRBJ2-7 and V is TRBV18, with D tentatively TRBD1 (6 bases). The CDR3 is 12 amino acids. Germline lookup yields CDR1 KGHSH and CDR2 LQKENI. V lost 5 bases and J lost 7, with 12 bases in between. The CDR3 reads CASSTDRIEQYF. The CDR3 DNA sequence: TGTGCCAGCTCAACTGACAGGATAGAGCAGTACTTC. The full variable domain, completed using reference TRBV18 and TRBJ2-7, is NAGVMQNPRHLVRRRGQEARLRCSPMKGHSHVYWYRQLPEEGLKFMVYLQKENIIDESGMPKERFSAEFPKEGPSILRIQQVVRGDSAAYFCASSTDRIEQYFGPGTRLTVT.

CDR3 bases: TGTGCCAGCAGTCCTAGCGAGAGTGAGCAGTTCTTC. Translated, it gives CASSPSESEQFF. This chain links TRBV6-6 with TRBJ2-1; tentatively, D is TRBD2 (6 bases). Trimming left V 5 bases short and J 9 bases short, with 11 bases between. The CDR3 runs to 12 residues. The germline CDR1 and CDR2 sequences are MNHNY and SVGAGI (reference sequence).

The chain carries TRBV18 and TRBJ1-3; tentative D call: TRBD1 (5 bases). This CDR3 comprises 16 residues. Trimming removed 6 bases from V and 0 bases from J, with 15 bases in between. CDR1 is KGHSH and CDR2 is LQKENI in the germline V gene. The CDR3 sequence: CASSLGQAFSGNTIYF. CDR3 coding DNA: TGTGCCAGCTCCCTGGGGCAGGCCTTCTCTGGAAACACCATATATTTT.

CDR3 sequence reads: CASRDRVLGPQHF. As DNA, the CDR3 is TGTGCCAGCAGAGACAGGGTCCTCGGGCCCCAGCATTTT. The rearrangement links TRBV16 to TRBJ1-5; 7 nucleotides line up with TRBD1. CDR1 KGHSY and CDR2 FQNENV come from the germline V gene. Losses at the gene ends were 6 bases for V and 9 bases for J; bases not matched to a gene: 8. The CDR3 contains 13 residues.

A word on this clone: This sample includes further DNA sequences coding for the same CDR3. The CDR3 spells CASSLGLNTEAFF. DNA of the CDR3: TGTGCCAGCAGCTTGGGGTTGAACACTGAAGCTTTCTTT. The chain has TRBV11-2 and TRBJ1-1; D gene ambiguous. Germline CDR1 is SGHAT and CDR2 is FQNNGV. CDR3 size: 13 residues. The V and J ends lost 3 bases and 0 bases respectively, with 5 bases between them.